This T cell receptor beta chain was profiled in a study of T cell responses to AZD1222 COVID-19 vaccine (dated by TCRdb to the early 2020s). At the level of the whole study: AZD1222 recipients given second doses at about 4 weeks or at about 12 weeks were pooled, since spike-specific TCR depth and breadth were not found to differ between the two schedules. A total of about 230 trial participants underwent TCR sequencing, of whom 207 received two doses of AZD1222 and 26 received two doses of the MenACWY control vaccine. Trial participants were enrolled by age into subgroups of 18-55, 56-69 and 70-plus years, and about 150, 27 and 61 TCR-sequenced participants, respectively, were included in these subgroups.

The CDR3 starts with the cysteine, ends with the phenylalanine, and has 12 residues. Only CDR3 DNA is held: 36 bases, read in frame from base 1. CDR1 and CDR2, per the germline V gene (reference sequence), are LNHDA and SQIVND. Deletion took 6 bases off V and 6 bases off J, with a span of 9 bases between the germline ends. The CDR3 regions of human TCRbeta chains were subjected to immunosequencing. From the authors' description of their analysis: TCRs in the repertoires were matched against a reference library of SARS-CoV-2-specific TCRs that had been generated with the MIRA antigen-specificity platform. Breadth was defined as the fraction of unique TCRs that were SARS-CoV-2-associated. Depth was defined as the fraction of total T cells that were SARS-CoV-2-associated. Each spike-specific TCR was assigned to its reactive spike region and to a CD4 or CD8 class using the MIRA data. Log10-transformed breadth and depth values were compared by one-way ANOVA with Sidak's multiple comparisons tests. The table was pulled from immuneACCESS by TCRdb, which kept in-frame rearrangements only. Such tables lose some clones; where checked, under half of the loss comes from unresolved V genes, and the rest has no known cause. D and trimming come from the DNA, and the V and J calls and clone size come from that table. A total of fewer than 180,000 clones appear in this sample, 90% to 95% of them only once. Around 1.3% of the sample is held by the ten biggest clonotypes.

Broad study findings and their caveats: Because no samples from the day 14 peak response were available, repertoires could be characterized only after the peak T cell response. In the small 56-69-year group, the increase in depth fell short of significance, most likely because of low power. Spike-specific TCR breadth and depth rose significantly after two AZD1222 doses compared with day 0 and with MenACWY recipients. Reportedly, almost half of the unique spike-specific TCRs recognized epitopes lying outside the regions that are mutated in the B.1.351 and B.1.1.7 variants. Participants were mostly white British, with more females than males. The authors suggested clonal diversity may have been underestimated. The whole spike protein was spanned by vaccine-associated CD4 TCRs, and dominant responses were seen in regions 160-218 and 743-854. Only five or six AZD1222 recipients were SARS-CoV-2 seropositive at baseline, limiting conclusions about previously exposed vaccinees.

As concerns this clone: Its antigen remains undetermined. No qualities accompany the bases; no much larger clone lies one base away.

The meaning of the sample's time point label: baseline before first vaccination. The vaccinee samples were drawn from two UK trials, COV001 and COV002, one of which was a single-blind randomized controlled phase 2/3 trial testing AZD1222 (ChAdOx1 nCoV-19) in healthy adults. Trial participant PBMC samples were collected at day 0 and day 28 after the second dose for TCRbeta chain sequencing. The receptor was derived from an adult in good health. The material sequenced was peripheral blood, taken on day 0 of AZD1222 vaccination. Recombination joined TRBV19 with TRBJ1-5, with TRBD1 perhaps the D gene, on 6 matching bases. CDR3 protein: CASRQGFQPQHF. The DNA is as follows: TGTGCCAGTAGGCAGGGGTTTCAGCCCCAGCATTTT.